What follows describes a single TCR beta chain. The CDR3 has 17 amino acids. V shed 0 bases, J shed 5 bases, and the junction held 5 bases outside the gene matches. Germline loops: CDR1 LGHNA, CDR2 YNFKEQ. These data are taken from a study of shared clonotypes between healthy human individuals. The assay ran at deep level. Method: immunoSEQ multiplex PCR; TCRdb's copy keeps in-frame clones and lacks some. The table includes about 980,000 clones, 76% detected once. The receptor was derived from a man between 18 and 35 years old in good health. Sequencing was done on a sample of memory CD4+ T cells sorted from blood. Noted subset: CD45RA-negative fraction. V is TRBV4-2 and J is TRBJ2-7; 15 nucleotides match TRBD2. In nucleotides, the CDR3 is TGTGCCAGCAGCCAAGAGGGGACTAGCGGGGGGTTCGACGAGCAGTACTTC. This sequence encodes CASSQEGTSGGFDEQYF.